This entry describes one TCR beta chain. The conserved final phenylalanine or tryptophan is absent from the CDR3, which likely points to a read error. This specimen comes from a study of tumor-infiltrating lymphocytes in primary liver carcinoma. This CDR3 has 12 amino acids. Germline V gene data show CDR1 as GTSNPN and CDR2 as SVGIG (reference sequence). V lost 5 bases, J lost 6 bases, and 3 bases stayed unmatched. TCR beta cDNA came from roughly 0.45 ug total RNA, primed with a constant-region primer. Nested multiplex PCR, run for three rounds with slightly modified ARM-PCR, yielded TCR beta libraries. A C-beta reverse primer and TRBV1-TRBV30 forward primers served in each of the first two PCR rounds, at 9 to 11 cycles apiece. TCRdb used MiXCR to reprocess the multiplex PCR reads, holding one entry per CDR3 protein. The table has around 330,000 distinct CDR3 sequences, 65% seen once. It was unsorted whole blood that yielded blood RNA, and germline DNA was also extracted.

This chain joins TRBV30 and TRBJ2-2, with TRBD2 matching over 7 bases. This clonotype originated in a man in his forties with primary liver carcinoma and hepatitis B virus infection. Sequencing used peripheral blood. The CDR3: CAWVAGAGELFY. Written as DNA, the CDR3 is TGTGCCTGGGTTGCGGGGGCCGGGGAGCTGTTTTAT.